This T cell receptor beta chain emerged from a study of PD-L1 blockade in urothelial cancer. Germline CDR1 is SGHTA and CDR2 is FQGNSA. This CDR3 is built from 15 residues. Trimming pared 5 bases from V and 0 bases from J, leaving 13 bases between. This sample's time point: pretreatment peripheral blood. Patients each gave 1 to 8 samples, pretreatment and on-treatment. Sequenced by immunoSEQ multiplex PCR; TCRdb stores in-frame clones only, minus some. The sample has around 100,000 clones, around 87% seen once; the top ten hold 1.5% to 2.5%. This TCR was sampled from a man aged 55 to 70 with urothelial cancer. The rearrangement joins TRBV7-2 to TRBJ1-2; D ambiguous. Here the sequenced sample was PBMCs, taken around atezolizumab (anti-PD-L1) treatment. The CDR3 spells CASSPGVPANYGYTF. As DNA, the CDR3 is TGTGCCAGCAGCCCCGGGGTCCCGGCTAACTATGGCTACACCTTC.